Listed below are T cell receptor beta chains from one sample, sequenced in a study of Ad26.COV2.S vaccination and SARS-CoV-2 variants. Some clones are missing from TCRdb's copy, which holds only in-frame ones; the method was immunoSEQ multiplex PCR. The sample has over 400,000 clones; approximately 92% are singletons. The source material was peripheral blood, sampled in a trial of Ad26.COV2.S vaccine versus placebo. The receptors were sampled from a person between 18 and 60 years old who received the Ad26.COV2.S COVID-19 vaccine or a placebo. CDR3s include the opening cysteine and the closing phenylalanine or tryptophan. The order of the fields is CDR3 length, V gene, clone size, J gene, D gene, CDR3 protein, CDR3 DNA. D genes are given only for firm matches. Rows give clone size only sometimes, using once, few, many, or a class for an expanded clone.

13	TRBV3-1/TRBV3-2	-	TRBJ2-5	TRBD2	CAAPSGGQETQYF	TGTGCCGCCCCGAGCGGGGGGCAAGAGACCCAGTACTTC
16	TRBV7-2	-	TRBJ2-1	TRBD2	CASSLRDLGGYNEQFF	TGTGCCAGCAGCTTAAGGGATTTGGGGGGGTACAATGAGCAGTTCTTC
11	TRBV2	-	TRBJ2-1	-	CASRDYNEQFF	TGTGCCAGCAGGGACTACAATGAGCAGTTCTTC
16	TRBV6-6	-	TRBJ2-7	TRBD1	CASSYSQGQGGTEQYF	TGTGCCAGCAGTTACTCGCAGGGACAGGGAGGGACCGAGCAGTACTTC
14	TRBV3-1/TRBV3-2	-	TRBJ1-4	TRBD1	CASSYRTGVEKLFF	TGTGCCAGCAGCTATCGGACAGGGGTCGAAAAACTGTTTTTT
13	TRBV25-1	-	TRBJ1-1	-	CASSAQENTEAFF	TGTGCCAGCAGTGCCCAGGAGAACACTGAAGCTTTCTTT
15	TRBV5-1	-	TRBJ2-5	-	CASSLGPTRGETQYF	TGCGCCAGCAGCCTTGGACCAACCCGAGGCGAGACCCAGTACTTC
15	TRBV5-1	-	TRBJ1-2	TRBD1	CASSPGTGGAYGYTF	TGCGCCAGCAGCCCGGGGACAGGGGGTGCCTATGGCTACACCTTC
15	TRBV11-2	-	TRBJ2-7	-	CATSSFPVGPYEQYF	TGTGCCACCAGTTCGTTTCCAGTAGGGCCCTACGAGCAGTACTTC
15	TRBV19	-	TRBJ2-1	-	CASSFQRTVTDEQFF	TGTGCCAGTAGTTTCCAGCGGACGGTTACAGATGAGCAGTTCTTC
16	TRBV6-6	-	TRBJ2-7	TRBD2	CASSGGSGGKSYEQYF	TGTGCCAGCAGTGGAGGTAGCGGGGGTAAGTCCTACGAGCAGTACTTC
13	TRBV5-4	-	TRBJ2-1	-	CASSPPANNEQFF	TGTGCCAGCAGCCCCCCCGCCAACAATGAGCAGTTCTTC
16	TRBV5-4	few	TRBJ1-4	TRBD1	CASSLGVRGPNEKLFF	TGTGCCAGCAGCTTGGGGGTTAGGGGGCCTAATGAAAAACTGTTTTTT
14	TRBV19	-	TRBJ1-1	-	CASDPLTGNTEAFF	TGTGCCAGCGACCCACTTACAGGGAACACTGAAGCTTTCTTT
17	TRBV7-2	-	TRBJ2-5	TRBD2	CASSLVGSGGIQETQYF	TGTGCCAGCAGCTTAGTTGGTAGCGGGGGGATACAAGAGACCCAGTACTTC
10	TRBV20-1	-	TRBJ2-5	-	CSATLETQYF	TGCAGTGCTACTCTCGAGACCCAGTACTTC